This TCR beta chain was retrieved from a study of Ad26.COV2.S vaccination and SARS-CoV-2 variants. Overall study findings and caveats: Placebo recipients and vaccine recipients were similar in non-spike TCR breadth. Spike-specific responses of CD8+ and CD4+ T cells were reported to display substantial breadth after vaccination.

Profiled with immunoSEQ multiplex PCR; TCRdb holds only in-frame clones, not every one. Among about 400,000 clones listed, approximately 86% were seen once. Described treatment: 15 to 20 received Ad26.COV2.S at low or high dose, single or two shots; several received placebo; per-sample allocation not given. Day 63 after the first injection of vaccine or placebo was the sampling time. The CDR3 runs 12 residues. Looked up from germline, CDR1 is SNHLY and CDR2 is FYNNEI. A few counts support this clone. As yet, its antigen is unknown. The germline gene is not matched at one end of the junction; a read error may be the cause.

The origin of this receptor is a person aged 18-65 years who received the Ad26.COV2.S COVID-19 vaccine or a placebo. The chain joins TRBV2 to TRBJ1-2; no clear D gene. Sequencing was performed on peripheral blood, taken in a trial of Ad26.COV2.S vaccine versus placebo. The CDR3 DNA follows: TGTGCCAGCAGCGAAGCATTGGGTGGCTACACCTTC. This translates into CASSEALGGYTF.